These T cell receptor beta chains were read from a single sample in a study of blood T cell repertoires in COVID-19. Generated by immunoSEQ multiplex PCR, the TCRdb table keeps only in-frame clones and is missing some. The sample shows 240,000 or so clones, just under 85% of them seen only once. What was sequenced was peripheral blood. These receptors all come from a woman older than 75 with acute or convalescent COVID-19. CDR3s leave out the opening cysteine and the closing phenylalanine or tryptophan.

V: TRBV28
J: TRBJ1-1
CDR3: ASRRQRNTEAF

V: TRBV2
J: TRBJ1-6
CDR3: ASSARQDSSPLH

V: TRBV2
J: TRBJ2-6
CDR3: ARGGPPSAGANVLT

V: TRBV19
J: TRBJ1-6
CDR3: ASSIERGSPLH

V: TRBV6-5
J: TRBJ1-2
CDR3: ASSYARDRAAYGYT

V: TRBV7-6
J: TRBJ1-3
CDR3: ASSFGGAGNTIY

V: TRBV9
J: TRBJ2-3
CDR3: ASSVGGTSGTDTQY

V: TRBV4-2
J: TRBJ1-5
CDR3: ASSQGGRGSVPQPQH

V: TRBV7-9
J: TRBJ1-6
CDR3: ASMGASANSPLH

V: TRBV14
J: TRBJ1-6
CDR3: ASSLTGSTYNSPLH

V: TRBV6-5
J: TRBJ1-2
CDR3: ASTRDRGGGYT

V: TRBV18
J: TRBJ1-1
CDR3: ASSRRQGDTEAF

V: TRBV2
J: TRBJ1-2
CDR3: ASSVDGPGNSHGYT

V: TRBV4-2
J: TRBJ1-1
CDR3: ASSQAIYPPLEAF

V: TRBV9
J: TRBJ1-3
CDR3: ASSPDTGGNTIY

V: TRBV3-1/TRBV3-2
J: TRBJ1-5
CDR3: ASSQDLGGVNQPQH

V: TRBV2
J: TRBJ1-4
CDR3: ASREVGEKLF

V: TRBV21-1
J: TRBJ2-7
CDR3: ASSKMYWQIPTEQY

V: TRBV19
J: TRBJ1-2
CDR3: ASSIANSQGAYGYT

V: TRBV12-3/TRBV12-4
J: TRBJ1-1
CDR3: ASSLSSEAF

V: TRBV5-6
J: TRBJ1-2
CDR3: ASSLFRDRGRGFYGYT

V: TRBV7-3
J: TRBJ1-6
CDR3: ASSLDRQSPLH

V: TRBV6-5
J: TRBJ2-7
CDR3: AAGTSVYEQY

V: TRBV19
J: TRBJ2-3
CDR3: ASSISGTAYTDTQY

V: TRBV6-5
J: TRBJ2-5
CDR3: ASAKGGGAETQY

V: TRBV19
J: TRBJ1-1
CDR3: ASSPDRGTEAF

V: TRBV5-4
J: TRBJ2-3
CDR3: ASSDRGRPDTQY

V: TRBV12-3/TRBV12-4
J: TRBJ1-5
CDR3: ASSFWSNQPQH

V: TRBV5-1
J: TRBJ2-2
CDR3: ASSASAGTGELF

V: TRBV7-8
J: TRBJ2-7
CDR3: ASSLAVPLTSGTGN

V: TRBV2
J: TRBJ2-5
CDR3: AIGREEGAQETQY

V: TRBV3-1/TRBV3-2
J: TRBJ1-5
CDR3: ASSQDPGRAQH

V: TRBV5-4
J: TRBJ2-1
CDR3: ASSFGSNEQF

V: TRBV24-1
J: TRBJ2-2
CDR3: ATSDPPRDRDLPGELF

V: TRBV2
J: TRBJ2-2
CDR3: ASSVRGQGELF

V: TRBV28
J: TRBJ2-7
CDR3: ASREEGGDTYEQY

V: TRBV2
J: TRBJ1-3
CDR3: ASRPGGSGNTIY

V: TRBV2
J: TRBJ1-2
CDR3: ASSLDRGDYGYT

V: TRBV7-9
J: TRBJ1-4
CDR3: ASSPRGRVNEKLF

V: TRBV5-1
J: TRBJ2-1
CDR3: ASSFDRGLTYNEQF

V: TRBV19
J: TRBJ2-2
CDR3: ASSPQGKDTGELF

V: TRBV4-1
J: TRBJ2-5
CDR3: ASSQEGRGRGETQY

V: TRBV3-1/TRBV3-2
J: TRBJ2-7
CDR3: ASSLRLAGVEEQY

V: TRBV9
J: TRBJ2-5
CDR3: ASSADRGLFRETQY